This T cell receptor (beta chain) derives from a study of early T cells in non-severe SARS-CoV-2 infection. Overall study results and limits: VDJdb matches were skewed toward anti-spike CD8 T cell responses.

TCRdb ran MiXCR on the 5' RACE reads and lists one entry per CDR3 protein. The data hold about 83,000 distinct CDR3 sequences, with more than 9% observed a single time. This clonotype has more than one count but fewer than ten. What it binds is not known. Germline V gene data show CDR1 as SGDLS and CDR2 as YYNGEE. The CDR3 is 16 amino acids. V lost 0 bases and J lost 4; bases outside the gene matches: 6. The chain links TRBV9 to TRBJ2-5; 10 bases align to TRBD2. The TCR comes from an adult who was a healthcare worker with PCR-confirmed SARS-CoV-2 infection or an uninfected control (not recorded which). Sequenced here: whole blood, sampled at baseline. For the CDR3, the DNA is TGTGCCAGCAGCGTAGGGCTAGCGGGAGCGGGAGAGACCCAGTACTTC. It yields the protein CASSVGLAGAGETQYF.